Below, 20 T cell receptor beta chains from the same sample are listed, as sequenced in a study of T cells in Graves' hyperthyroidism and ophthalmopathy. The CDR3 regions of TCR beta were amplified from RNA transcripts. The study used the HTBI primer set for a first-round RT-PCR of the TCR CDR3. MiXCR, run by TCRdb on the multiplex PCR reads, gives a single entry per CDR3 protein. The sample shows 250,000 or so distinct CDR3 sequences, roughly 15% of them seen only once. Sequenced material: blood. The receptors shown here come from a woman in her 40s with Graves' hyperthyroidism that later progressed to Graves' ophthalmopathy.

This clonotype has just a few counts. V is TRBV19 and J is TRBJ1-3; D unresolved. Per germline, CDR1 LNHDA and CDR2 SQIVND (reference sequence). CDR3 size: 15 residues. Trimming removed 5 bases from V and 4 bases from J, with 15 bases in between. The CDR3 DNA sequence: TGTGCCAGTAGTCCGGAAGGCGGCTGGGGAAACACCATATATTTT. Protein sequence: CASSPEGGWGNTIYF.

This clonotype occurred many times. The rearrangement links TRBV28 to TRBJ2-3, with 10 bases lining up with TRBD1. Germline CDR1 is MDHEN and CDR2 is SYDVKM. V shed 6 bases and J 4 bases; nucleotides not matched to a gene: 22. This CDR3 spans 20 amino acids. The CDR3 region has the DNA TGTGCCAGCAGCCCAAGCCTGTGGGACAGGGGCCTAAGTGGCCCAGATACGCAGTATTTT. It yields the protein CASSPSLWDRGLSGPDTQYF.

The chain links TRBV12-3 or TRBV12-4 to TRBJ1-2, with 8 positions matching TRBD1. This CDR3 spans 13 amino acids. The junction had 7 bases not matched to a gene; V was cut back by 7 bases and J by 6 bases. The CDR3 bases are TGTGCCAGCACACGAGGACAGGGTGATGGCTACACCTTC. Amino acids: CASTRGQGDGYTF.

About this clonotype itself: A junction boundary mismatches the germline segment, possibly from a read error. This chain joins TRBV5-1 and TRBJ2-2; no clear D gene. The CDR3 is 16 amino acids. Germline CDR1 reads SGHRS; CDR2 reads YFSETQ. The CDR3 here is CASSLLAAVNTRELFF. The CDR3, as DNA: TGCGCCAGCAGCTTGCTCGCCGCGGTGAACACCCGGGAGCTGTTTTTT.

The chain links TRBV20-1 to TRBJ2-1, with D tentatively TRBD1 or TRBD2 (5 bases each). The CDR3 runs to 15 residues. Germline V lookup: CDR1 DFQATT, CDR2 SNEGSKA (reference sequence). The ends were cut back, 0 bases at V and 10 bases at J, with 19 bases in the middle. In DNA form, the CDR3 reads TGCAGTGCTAGAGAATCCGGGACGGATTTCGGGGAGCAGTTCTTC. Protein sequence: CSARESGTDFGEQFF.

Concerning this clonotype: A much larger clonotype is one base distant, so this may be a read error. V and J are TRBV30 and TRBJ2-7, with 8 bases identical to TRBD2. There are 13 residues in the CDR3. Germline V gives CDR1 GTSNPN, CDR2 SVGIG (reference sequence). After removal of 5 bases from V and 6 bases from J, the junction contained 9 bases not matched to a gene. CDR3 amino acids: CAWGYLAGCEQYF. The CDR3 DNA sequence: TGTGCCTGGGGGTACCTAGCGGGCTGCGAGCAGTACTTC.

This clonotype was recorded at least ten times. The chain has TRBV6-1 and TRBJ2-3; tentative D call: TRBD2 (5 bases). The V end was cut by 8 bases, the J end by 6 bases, with 9 bases between. The CDR3 is made up of 11 amino acids. CDR1 and CDR2 (germline): MNHNS, SASEGT. DNA of the CDR3: TGTGCCAGCGGCGGGCAGGATACGCAGTATTTT. Protein sequence: CASGGQDTQYF.

This sequence joins TRBV13 and TRBJ1-6; D not resolved. The CDR3 contains 13 residues. The germline V and J ends were trimmed by 5 bases and 7 bases, with 9 bases remaining between them. Germline assignment: CDR1 PRHDT and CDR2 FYEKMQ (reference sequence). This CDR3 reads CASSGGRNSPLHF. DNA of the CDR3: TGTGCCAGCAGCGGTGGGAGGAATTCACCCCTCCACTTT.

This clonotype was seen at least ten times. CDR3 sequence (DNA): TGCGCCAGCAGGGGGGACAGGGGCACAGATACGCAGTATTTT. Protein product: CASRGDRGTDTQYF. The chain recombines TRBV4-1 with TRBJ2-3; TRBD1 matches 9 bases. Unmatched junction bases numbered 2, after V lost 6 bases and J lost 1 base. Germline CDR1 is MGHRA and CDR2 is YSYEKL. The CDR3 is 14 amino acids.

This clonotype has just a few counts. V usage is TRBV20-1 and J usage is TRBJ1-4, with no clear D. V was cut by 2 bases and J by 12 bases, with 19 bases left in between. This CDR3 has 14 amino acids. The germline CDR1 and CDR2 sequences are DFQATT and SNEGSKA (reference sequence). As DNA, the CDR3 is TGCAGTGCTAGAAGGTTAGGAGAAGGGTTACAACTGTTTTTT. This sequence encodes CSARRLGEGLQLFF.

This chain joins TRBV27 and TRBJ1-2; possibly TRBD1 for D (6 bases). V gave up 5 bases and J gave up 4 bases, with 11 bases separating them. Germline values: CDR1 MNHEY, CDR2 SMNVEV (reference sequence). The CDR3 is 13 residues long. The DNA of the CDR3 is TGTGCCAGCAGTCACCCGACAGGCTATGGCTACACCTTC. Translating gives CASSHPTGYGYTF.

This clonotype was seen repeatedly, ten times or more. The J gene is TRBJ1-1, the V gene TRBV3-1, with D unclear. The CDR3 spans 13 residues. Germline CDR1 is LGHDT and CDR2 is YNNKEL (reference sequence). The ends were cut back, 1 base at V and 6 bases at J, with 9 bases in the middle. CDR3 loop: CASSQAGVPEAFF. The CDR3 bases are TGTGCCAGCAGCCAAGCCGGGGTCCCTGAAGCTTTCTTT.

This clonotype was recorded at least ten times. The rearrangement links TRBV11-2 to TRBJ1-6, with D unresolved. V lost 2 bases to trimming and J lost 4 bases, with 12 bases between them. The length of the CDR3 is 16 residues. Germline V lookup: CDR1 SGHAT, CDR2 FQNNGV. CDR3 in DNA: TGTGCCAGCAGCTTATCGGGCAGCACTTATAATTCACCCCTCCACTTT. Its translation is CASSLSGSTYNSPLHF.

At least ten counts were recorded for this clonotype. CDR3 in amino acids: CASSQNGQVLYEQYF. The CDR3 DNA is TGTGCCAGCAGCCAGAACGGCCAGGTTTTGTACGAGCAGTACTTC. The chain couples TRBV28 to TRBJ2-7, with D hard to call. Germline loops: CDR1 MDHEN, CDR2 SYDVKM. Trimming shortened V by 6 bases and J by 4 bases, and 19 bases separated the two germline ends. The CDR3 contains 15 residues.

Only a few counts were recorded for this clonotype. Likely a read error: the CDR3 ends without its conserved phenylalanine or tryptophan. The chain uses TRBV6-5 and TRBJ1-5; D possibly corresponds to TRBD1 (5 bases). The germline V gene encodes CDR1 MNHEY and CDR2 SVGAGI. The CDR3 has 18 amino acids. V dropped 0 bases and J dropped 6 bases, with 21 bases sitting between them. CDR3 residues: CASSYSRGRPGLGQPQHS. The CDR3 region has the DNA TGTGCCAGCAGTTACTCGCGGGGCAGGCCGGGCCTGGGTCAGCCCCAGCATTCT.

The chain employs TRBV19 and TRBJ2-4; 10 nucleotides agree with TRBD1. There are 19 residues in the CDR3. CDR1 is LNHDA and CDR2 is SQIVND in the germline V gene (reference sequence). Trimming removed 5 bases from V and 0 bases from J; junction bases left unmatched: 13. For the CDR3, the DNA is TGTGCCAGTAGTCCCGAGGGACGGGACAGGGGTCTAGCCAAAAACATTCAGTACTTC. Its translation: CASSPEGRDRGLAKNIQYF.

This clonotype was counted many times. This chain connects TRBV20-1 to TRBJ1-5; TRBD1 aligns across 10 bases. V gave up 6 bases and J gave up 3 bases; unmatched junction bases: 5. Germline lookup yields CDR1 DFQATT and CDR2 SNEGSKA (reference sequence). The CDR3 spans 14 residues. In DNA form, the CDR3 reads TGCAGTGCCAAGACAGGGGGCACCAATCAGCCCCAGCATTTT. Protein sequence: CSAKTGGTNQPQHF.

This clonotype came up many times. The chain has TRBV30 and TRBJ2-1, with D possibly matching TRBD2 (7 bases). The germline gives CDR1 GTSNPN, CDR2 SVGIG (reference sequence). V lost 4 bases and J lost 5, with 21 bases in between. The CDR3 spans 16 residues. The CDR3 nucleotides read TGTGCCTGGACCCAAGGGGGGCTAGCGGTAGACAATGAGCAGTTCTTC. This translates into CAWTQGGLAVDNEQFF. Full variable domain (missing parts from reference TRBV30 and TRBJ2-1): SQTIHQWPATLVQPVGSPLSLECTVEGTSNPNLYWYRQAAGRGLQLLFYSVGIGQISSEVPQNLSASRPQDRQFILSSKKLLLSDSGFYLCAWTQGGLAVDNEQFFGPGTRLTVL.

Many counts were recorded for this clonotype. The chain couples TRBV6-5 to TRBJ1-5; D not resolved. Trimming took 0 bases from V and 0 from J, leaving 18 bases between them. From germline, CDR1 is MNHEY and CDR2 SVGAGI. The CDR3 is 19 residues long. CDR3 coding DNA: TGTGCCAGCAGTTACTCAAGTGGACGTACGCAGTCTAGCAATCAGCCCCAGCATTTT. It yields the protein CASSYSSGRTQSSNQPQHF.

The J gene is TRBJ2-7, the V gene TRBV28; a possible D gene is TRBD1 (6 bases). The CDR3 has 13 residues. V lost 3 bases and J lost 4, with 10 bases in between. In germline, CDR1 is MDHEN, CDR2 SYDVKM. The chain's CDR3 is CASSFETGYEQYF. In nucleotides, the CDR3 is TGTGCCAGCAGTTTTGAAACAGGGTACGAGCAGTACTTC.